This TCR beta chain is drawn from a study of cytomegalovirus exposure and HLA in healthy donors. The study's findings and limits: Apparent HLA restriction characterized most CMV-associated TCR beta chains in a later analysis.

A note on this clone: The antigen is unknown.

CDR1 and CDR2 from the germline V gene are SGHRS and YFSETQ. The CDR3 consists of 17 residues. The V gene lost 0 bases and the J gene lost 5 bases, with 20 bases spanning the gap. PCR was performed using 60 Vbeta and 13 Jbeta primers. Using immunoSEQ multiplex PCR, the repertoire was profiled, and TCRdb retains in-frame clones only, with some absent. The table includes 160,000 or so clones, less than 90% detected once. The sample consisted of PBMCs. The source of this sequence is a male donor in good health and CMV-seropositive. V is TRBV5-1 and J is TRBJ1-1, with D possibly being TRBD1 (5 bases). The CDR3 nucleotides read TGCGCCAGCAGCTTGGGCTTCAGGGTGGAGGGTAGGACTGAAGCTTTCTTT. It yields the protein CASSLGFRVEGRTEAFF.